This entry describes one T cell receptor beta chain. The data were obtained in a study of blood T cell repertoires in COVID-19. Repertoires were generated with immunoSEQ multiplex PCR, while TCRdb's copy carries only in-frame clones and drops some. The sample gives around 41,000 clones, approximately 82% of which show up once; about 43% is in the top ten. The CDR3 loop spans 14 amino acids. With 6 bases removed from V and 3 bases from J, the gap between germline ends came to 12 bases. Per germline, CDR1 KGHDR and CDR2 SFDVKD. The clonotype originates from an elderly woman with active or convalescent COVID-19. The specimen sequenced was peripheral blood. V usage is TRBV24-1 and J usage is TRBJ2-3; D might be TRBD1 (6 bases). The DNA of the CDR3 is TGTGCCACCAGTACTACAGGGCCGACAGATACGCAGTATTTT. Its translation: CATSTTGPTDTQYF.